These 8 T cell receptor beta chains share one sample of origin, sequenced in a study of blood T cell repertoires in COVID-19. Clones were sequenced by immunoSEQ multiplex PCR, and TCRdb holds only the in-frame ones, with some missing. The table has a few hundred thousand clones, around 90% seen once. Sequencing input: peripheral blood. Receptors originate from a man in his sixties with acute or convalescent COVID-19.

The rearrangement joins TRBV18 to TRBJ1-5; D remains ambiguous. The CDR3 is 14 amino acids. The V gene's germline CDR1 is KGHSH and CDR2 LQKENI. Between the trimmed V and J ends, which lost 1 base and 1 base, there was a span of 5 bases. In nucleotides, the CDR3 is TGTGCCAGCTCACCACAGGAGAGCAATCAGCCCCAGCATTTT. Translating gives CASSPQESNQPQHF.

The chain has TRBV18 and TRBJ2-1, with a weak D call TRBD1 (6 bases). V gave up 5 bases and J gave up 9 bases, with 14 bases separating them. In germline, CDR1 is KGHSH, CDR2 LQKENI. The CDR3 runs to 13 residues. The CDR3 sequence: CASSALQGSEQFF. CDR3 coding DNA: TGTGCCAGCTCAGCTCTACAGGGTAGTGAGCAGTTCTTC.

This clone was seen once. This chain links TRBV7-2 with TRBJ1-1; D perhaps matches TRBD1 (6 bases). The V end was cut by 2 bases, the J end by 4 bases, with 26 bases between. Germline V gene data show CDR1 as SGHTA and CDR2 as FQGNSA. CDR3 length equals 19 residues. The CDR3 loop is CASSLSPIPVRGTSTEAFF. In nucleotides, the CDR3 is TGTGCCAGCAGCTTATCACCGATACCTGTGAGGGGGACGAGCACTGAAGCTTTCTTT.

The rearrangement joins TRBV13 to TRBJ2-2, with D perhaps matching TRBD1 (6 bases). This CDR3 region has 17 residues. Deletions cut 1 base from V and 5 bases from J, with 17 bases between. The V gene's germline CDR1 is PRHDT and CDR2 FYEKMQ (reference sequence). The CDR3 DNA reads as TGTGCCAGCAGCTTAGACCAAAACCAGGGGAGTACCGGGGAGCTGTTTTTT. This translates into CASSLDQNQGSTGELFF.

In DNA form, the CDR3 reads TGCGCCAGCACGCCGGGACATCTCTACGAGCAGTACTTC. This translates into CASTPGHLYEQYF. J is TRBJ2-7 and V is TRBV5-1; D may be TRBD1 (6 bases). Deletions cut 6 bases from V and 3 bases from J, with 13 bases between. Germline V gene lookup returns CDR1 SGHRS and CDR2 YFSETQ. The CDR3 totals 13 residues.

The chain carries TRBV2 and TRBJ1-1, with 7 bases lining up with TRBD1. Germline lookup yields CDR1 SNHLY and CDR2 FYNNEI. This CDR3 is built from 14 residues. Unmatched junction bases numbered 6, after V lost 4 bases and J lost 4 bases. CDR3 loop: CASSVDRLSTEAFF. For the CDR3, the DNA is TGTGCCAGCAGTGTGGACAGGCTTAGCACTGAAGCTTTCTTT.

The chain links TRBV9 to TRBJ1-1; D is unresolved. CDR3 size: 16 residues. Germline values: CDR1 SGDLS, CDR2 YYNGEE. Trimming shortened V by 3 bases and J by 4 bases, and 19 bases separated the two germline ends. CDR3 residues: CASSASPRARGTEAFF. Here the CDR3 DNA reads TGTGCCAGCAGCGCCTCCCCGAGGGCGCGGGGCACTGAAGCTTTCTTT.

V gene TRBV19 combines with J gene TRBJ1-5; no clear D gene. CDR1 is LNHDA, CDR2 SQIVND, per germline (reference sequence). V was shortened by 5 bases and J by 0 bases, with 17 bases between the two germline ends. This CDR3 is built from 17 residues. The CDR3 sequence: CASSPRGGWDSNQPQHF. The CDR3 DNA follows: TGTGCCAGTAGTCCCCGCGGAGGGTGGGATAGCAATCAGCCCCAGCATTTT.